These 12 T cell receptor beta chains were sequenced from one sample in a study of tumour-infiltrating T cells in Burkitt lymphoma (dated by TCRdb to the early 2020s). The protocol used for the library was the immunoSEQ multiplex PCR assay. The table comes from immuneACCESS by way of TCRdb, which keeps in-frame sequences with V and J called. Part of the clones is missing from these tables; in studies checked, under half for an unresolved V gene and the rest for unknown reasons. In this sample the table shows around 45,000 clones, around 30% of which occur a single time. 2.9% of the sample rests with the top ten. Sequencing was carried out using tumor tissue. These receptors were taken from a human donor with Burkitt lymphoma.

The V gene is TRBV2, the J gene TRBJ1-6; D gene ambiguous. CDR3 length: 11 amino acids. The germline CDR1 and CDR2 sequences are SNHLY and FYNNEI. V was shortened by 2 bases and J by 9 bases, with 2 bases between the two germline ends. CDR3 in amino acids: CASSESSPLHF. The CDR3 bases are TGTGCCAGCAGTGAAAGTTCACCCCTCCACTTT. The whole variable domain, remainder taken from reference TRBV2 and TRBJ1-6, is EPEVTQTPSHQVTQMGQEVILRCVPISNHLYFYWYRQILGQKVEFLVSFYNNEISEKSEIFDDQFSVERPDGSNFTLKIRSTKLEDSAMYFCASSESSPLHFGNGTRLTVT.

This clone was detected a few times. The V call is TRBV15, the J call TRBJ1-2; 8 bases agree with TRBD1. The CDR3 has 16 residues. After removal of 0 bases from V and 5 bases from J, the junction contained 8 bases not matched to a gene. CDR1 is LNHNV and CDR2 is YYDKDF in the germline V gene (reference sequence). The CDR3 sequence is CATSRDRTGTGYGYTF. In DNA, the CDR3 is TGTGCCACCAGCAGAGACAGGACAGGGACGGGATATGGCTACACCTTC.

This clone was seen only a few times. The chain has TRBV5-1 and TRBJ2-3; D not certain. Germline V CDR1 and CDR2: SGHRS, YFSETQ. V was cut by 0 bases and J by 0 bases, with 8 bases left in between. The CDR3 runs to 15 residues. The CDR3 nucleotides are TGCGCCAGCAGCTTGGTAACCCCTAGCACAGATACGCAGTATTTT. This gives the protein CASSLVTPSTDTQYF.

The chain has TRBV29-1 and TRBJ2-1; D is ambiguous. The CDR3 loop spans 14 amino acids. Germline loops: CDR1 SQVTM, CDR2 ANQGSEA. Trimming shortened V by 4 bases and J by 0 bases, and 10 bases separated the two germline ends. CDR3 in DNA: TGCAGCGTTGTGGGCAGGAGCTCCTACAATGAGCAGTTCTTC. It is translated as CSVVGRSSYNEQFF.

The CDR3 DNA is TGCGCCAGCAGTCTAACAGGAGCTAACTATGGCTACACCTTC. Its protein is CASSLTGANYGYTF. J is TRBJ1-2 and V is TRBV5-1, with D tentatively TRBD1 (5 bases). Trimming left V 5 bases short and J 0 bases short, with 11 bases between. The CDR3 covers 14 residues. CDR1 is SGHRS, CDR2 YFSETQ, per germline.

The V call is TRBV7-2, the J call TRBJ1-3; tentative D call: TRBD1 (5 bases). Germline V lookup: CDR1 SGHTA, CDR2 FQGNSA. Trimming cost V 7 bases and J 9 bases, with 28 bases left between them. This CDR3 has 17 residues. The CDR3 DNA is TGTGCCAGCACCAGCTTGGCTGGGGCAGCCTTGAGGGGCACCATATATTTT. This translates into CASTSLAGAALRGTIYF.

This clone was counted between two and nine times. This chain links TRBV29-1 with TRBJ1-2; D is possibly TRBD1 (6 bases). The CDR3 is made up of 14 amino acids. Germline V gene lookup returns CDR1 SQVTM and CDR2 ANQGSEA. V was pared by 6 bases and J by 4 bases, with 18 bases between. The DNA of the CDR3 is TGCAGCGTCCCCCCAGGGGAACAGGGCTATGGCTACACCTTC. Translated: CSVPPGEQGYGYTF.

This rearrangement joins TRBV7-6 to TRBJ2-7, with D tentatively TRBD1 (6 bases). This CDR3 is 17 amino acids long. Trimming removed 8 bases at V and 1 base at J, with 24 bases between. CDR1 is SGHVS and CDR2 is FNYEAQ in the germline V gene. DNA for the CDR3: TGTGCCAGCGCGCCCCTCAACAGGGTGGGGATTTCCTACGAGCAGTACTTC. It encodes CASAPLNRVGISYEQYF.

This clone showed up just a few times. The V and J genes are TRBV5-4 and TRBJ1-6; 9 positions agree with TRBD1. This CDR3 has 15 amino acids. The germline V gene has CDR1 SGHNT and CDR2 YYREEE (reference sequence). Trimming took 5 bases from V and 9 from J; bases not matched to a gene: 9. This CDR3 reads CASSTKTGGGSPLHF. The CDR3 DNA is TGTGCCAGCAGTACTAAAACAGGGGGCGGTTCACCCCTCCACTTT.

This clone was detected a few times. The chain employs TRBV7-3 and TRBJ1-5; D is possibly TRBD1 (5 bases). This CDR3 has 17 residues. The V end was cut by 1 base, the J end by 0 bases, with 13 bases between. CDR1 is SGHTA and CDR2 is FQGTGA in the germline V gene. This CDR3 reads CASSLKRQQLSNQPQHF. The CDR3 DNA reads TGTGCCAGCAGCTTAAAAAGACAGCAGCTTAGCAATCAGCCCCAGCATTTT. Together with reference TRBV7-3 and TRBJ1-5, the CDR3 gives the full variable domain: GAGVSQTPSNKVTEKGKYVELRCDPISGHTALYWYRQSLGQGPEFLIYFQGTGAADDSGLPNDRFFAVRPEGSVSTLKIQRTERGDSAVYLCASSLKRQQLSNQPQHFGDGTRLSIL.

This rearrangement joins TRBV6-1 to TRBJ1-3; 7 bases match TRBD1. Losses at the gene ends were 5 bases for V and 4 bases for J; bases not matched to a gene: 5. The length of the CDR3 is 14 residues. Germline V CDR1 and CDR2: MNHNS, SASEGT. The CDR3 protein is CASSPDRVGNTIYF. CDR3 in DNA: TGTGCCAGCAGTCCCGACAGGGTAGGAAACACCATATATTTT.

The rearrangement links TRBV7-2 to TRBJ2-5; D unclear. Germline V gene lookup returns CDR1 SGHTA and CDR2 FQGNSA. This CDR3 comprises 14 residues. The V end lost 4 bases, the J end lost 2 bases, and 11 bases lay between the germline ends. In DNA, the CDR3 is TGTGCCAGCAGCTCCATCCTTTGGCAAGAGACCCAGTACTTC. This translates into CASSSILWQETQYF.